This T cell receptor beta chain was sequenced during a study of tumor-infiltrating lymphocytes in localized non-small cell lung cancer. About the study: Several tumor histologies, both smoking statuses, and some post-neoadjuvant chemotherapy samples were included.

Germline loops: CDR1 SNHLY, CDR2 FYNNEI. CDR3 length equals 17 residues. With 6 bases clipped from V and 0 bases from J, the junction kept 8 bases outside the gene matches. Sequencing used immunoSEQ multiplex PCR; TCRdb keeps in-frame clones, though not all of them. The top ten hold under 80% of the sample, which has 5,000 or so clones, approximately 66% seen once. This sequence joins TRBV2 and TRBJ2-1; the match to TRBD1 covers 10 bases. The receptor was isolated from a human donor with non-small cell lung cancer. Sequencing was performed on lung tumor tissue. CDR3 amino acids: CASSRDRGRFSYNEQFF. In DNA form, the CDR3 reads TGTGCCAGCAGCCGCGACAGGGGGCGATTCTCCTACAATGAGCAGTTCTTC. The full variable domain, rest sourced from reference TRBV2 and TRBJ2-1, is EPEVTQTPSHQVTQMGQEVILRCVPISNHLYFYWYRQILGQKVEFLVSFYNNEISEKSEIFDDQFSVERPDGSNFTLKIRSTKLEDSAMYFCASSRDRGRFSYNEQFFGPGTRLTVL.